These 19 T cell receptor beta chains were sequenced from one sample in a study of shared clonotypes between healthy human individuals (dated by TCRdb to 2018 to 2021). The library was generated by the immunoSEQ multiplex PCR assay. TCRdb took over this immuneACCESS table, retaining in-frame rearrangements with V and J assigned. Such tables are incomplete; in checked studies, under half of the missing clones stem from an unresolved V gene, and the remainder is unexplained. Counted in this sample were around 990,000 clones; roughly 80% of them appeared once. The ten largest clonotypes hold approximately 0.95% of the sample. Material for sequencing was memory CD4+ T cells from PBMCs. Reading the label with the study, this specimen's cell subset or site is: CD45RA-negative fraction. These receptors were obtained from a young man in good health. Some clones in this sample may be carry-over from other donors' samples.

CDR3 nucleotides: TGTGCCAGCAGCTTGCTAGTCCAGGGGACTGAAGCTTTCTTT. Its translation: CASSLLVQGTEAFF. This sequence joins TRBV5-5 and TRBJ1-1, with D possibly matching TRBD1 (6 bases). Germline loops: CDR1 SGHKS, CDR2 YYEKEE (reference sequence). The CDR3 sequence is 14 residues long. V was trimmed by 1 base and J by 5 bases, leaving 12 bases between them.

This clone appeared a few times. The rearrangement joins TRBV19 to TRBJ2-2, with 9 bases matching TRBD2. Germline loops: CDR1 LNHDA, CDR2 SQIVND (reference sequence). This CDR3 has 15 residues. J gave up 4 bases and V 5 bases, and 5 bases lay outside the gene matches. The CDR3 here is CASSGGRVPTGELFF. The CDR3 DNA is TGTGCCAGTAGTGGCGGGAGGGTTCCCACCGGGGAGCTGTTTTTT.

The chain uses TRBV6-1 and TRBJ1-4; TRBD1 is a possible D gene (5 bases). The CDR3 consists of 14 residues. The germline V gene encodes CDR1 MNHNS and CDR2 SASEGT. V dropped 1 base and J dropped 14 bases, with 17 bases sitting between them. The CDR3 coding sequence is TGTGCCAGCAGTGAAGACGGTCGGGGGTTGAGGCTGTTTTTT. Residues: CASSEDGRGLRLFF.

This clone turned up a few times. The chain couples TRBV6-4 to TRBJ1-1; D remains unclear. The germline gives CDR1 MRHNA, CDR2 SNTAGT. The CDR3 consists of 13 residues. The V end was cut by 5 bases, the J end by 1 base, with 8 bases between. This CDR3 is CASSRRENTEAFF. CDR3 bases: TGTGCCAGCAGTAGAAGGGAGAACACTGAAGCTTTCTTT.

This clone was picked up a small number of times. V gene TRBV30 combines with J gene TRBJ2-1, with 13 positions matching TRBD2. The length of the CDR3 is 15 residues. V shed 3 bases, J shed 7 bases, and the junction held 6 bases outside the gene matches. Germline loops: CDR1 GTSNPN, CDR2 SVGIG (reference sequence). The CDR3 reads CAWSPGLAGSNEQFF. The DNA for the CDR3 is TGTGCCTGGAGCCCGGGACTAGCGGGATCGAATGAGCAGTTCTTC.

This clone was seen repeatedly, ten times or more. The chain employs TRBV5-8 and TRBJ2-1; 7 bases match TRBD2. This CDR3 contains 14 residues. The J segment lost 4 bases and the V segment lost 2 bases, leaving 3 bases of the junction unmatched. Germline V gene lookup returns CDR1 SGHTS and CDR2 YDEGEE. CDR3 in DNA: TGTGCCAGCAGCTTTGGGCGGGGGTACAATGAGCAGTTCTTC. Translated, it gives CASSFGRGYNEQFF.

This chain uses TRBV4-2 with TRBJ1-2, with TRBD1 matching over 8 bases. The junction had 15 bases not matched to a gene; V was cut back by 4 bases and J by 5 bases. Germline V gives CDR1 LGHNA, CDR2 YNFKEQ. The CDR3 length is 17 residues. This CDR3 reads CASSPQGGQGAKYGYTF. The CDR3 nucleotides read TGTGCCAGCAGCCCTCAAGGGGGGCAGGGGGCGAAATATGGCTACACCTTC.

A single count supports this clone. V usage is TRBV14 and J usage is TRBJ1-1; 9 bases line up with TRBD1. Germline loops: CDR1 SGHDN, CDR2 FVKESK. The CDR3 runs to 16 residues. With 4 bases clipped from V and 1 base from J, the junction kept 7 bases outside the gene matches. The CDR3 reads CASSPLGQGRNTEAFF. For the CDR3, the DNA is TGTGCCAGCAGCCCCCTGGGACAGGGCAGGAACACTGAAGCTTTCTTT.

The rearrangement links TRBV28 to TRBJ1-3; D is undetermined. The CDR3 contains 14 residues. V was shortened by 2 bases and J by 1 base, with 6 bases between the two germline ends. In germline, CDR1 is MDHEN, CDR2 SYDVKM. The CDR3 DNA reads as TGTGCCAGCAGTTTACGTTGGTCTGGAAACACCATATATTTT. It is translated as CASSLRWSGNTIYF.

The chain carries TRBV11-1 and TRBJ1-3; D unclear. The CDR3 covers 13 residues. V gave up 4 bases and J gave up 4 bases, with 8 bases separating them. Germline V CDR1 and CDR2: SGHAT, FQDESV (reference sequence). The CDR3 loop is CASSWEVGNTIYF. In DNA form, the CDR3 reads TGTGCCAGCAGCTGGGAGGTCGGAAACACCATATATTTT.

The chain recombines TRBV5-6 with TRBJ2-3; 8 bases line up with TRBD1. The V and J ends lost 0 bases and 3 bases, in that order; junction bases with no gene match: 3. Germline loops: CDR1 SGHDT, CDR2 YYEEEE. The CDR3 is 15 amino acids. CDR3 region: CASSLVGQGTDTQYF. CDR3 sequence (DNA): TGTGCCAGCAGCTTGGTTGGACAGGGAACAGATACGCAGTATTTT.

This clone appeared a single time. The chain couples TRBV5-1 to TRBJ1-3, with TRBD1 matching 8 bases. The CDR3 has 17 residues. J was trimmed by 2 bases and V by 2 bases; bases with no gene match: 9. Germline assignment: CDR1 SGHRS and CDR2 YFSETQ. CDR3 nucleotide sequence: TGCGCCAGCAGCTTCATGACAGGGGAGCTCGCTGGAAACACCATATATTTT. It is translated as CASSFMTGELAGNTIYF. The full variable domain, completed using reference TRBV5-1 and TRBJ1-3, is KAGVTQTPRYLIKTRGQQVTLSCSPISGHRSVSWYQQTPGQGLQFLFEYFSETQRNKGNFPGRFSGRQFSNSRSEMNVSTLELGDSALYLCASSFMTGELAGNTIYFGEGSWLTVV.

V usage is TRBV28 and J usage is TRBJ2-7, with D possibly TRBD2 on 6 matching bases. The CDR3 covers 11 residues. The germline V and J ends were trimmed by 3 bases and 9 bases, with 9 bases remaining between them. Germline CDR1 MDHEN, CDR2 SYDVKM. The CDR3 loop is CASSLGGGQYF. DNA of the CDR3: TGTGCCAGCAGTTTGGGAGGAGGGCAGTACTTC.

The V call is TRBV4-1, the J call TRBJ2-2; the D is unclear. The germline gives CDR1 MGHRA, CDR2 YSYEKL. Trimming cost V 0 bases and J 5 bases, with 13 bases left between them. CDR3 length: 16 residues. CDR3 nucleotide sequence: TGCGCCAGCAGCCAAGAGGTCGGCAGCCAAACCGGGGAGCTGTTTTTT. As protein: CASSQEVGSQTGELFF.

The chain has TRBV11-2 and TRBJ2-7, with TRBD2 matching over 10 bases. This CDR3 contains 17 residues. CDR1 and CDR2 (germline): SGHAT, FQNNGV. Trimming took 2 bases from V and 5 from J; bases not matched to a gene: 12. For the CDR3, the DNA is TGTGCCAGCAGCTTAACCCGCCCTAGCGGGAGTAGAGACGAGCAGTACTTC. Protein sequence: CASSLTRPSGSRDEQYF. Combining the CDR3 with reference TRBV11-2 and TRBJ2-7 gives the whole variable domain EAGVAQSPRYKIIEKRQSVAFWCNPISGHATLYWYQQILGQGPKLLIQFQNNGVVDDSQLPKDRFSAERLKGVDSTLKIQPAKLEDSAVYLCASSLTRPSGSRDEQYFGPGTRLTVT.

The V gene is TRBV5-1, the J gene TRBJ2-7, with 14 bases matching TRBD2. In germline, CDR1 is SGHRS, CDR2 YFSETQ. V lost 3 bases and J lost 3; bases outside the gene matches: 5. The CDR3 length is 16 residues. The CDR3 nucleotides are TGCGCCAGCAGCTCAGGGACTAGCGGGAGAATCTACGAGCAGTACTTC. Translating gives CASSSGTSGRIYEQYF.

This chain connects TRBV2 to TRBJ2-1; no reliable D call. CDR3 length equals 13 residues. CDR1 is SNHLY, CDR2 FYNNEI, per germline. Trimming cost V 10 bases and J 6 bases, with 16 bases left between them. The CDR3 DNA is TGTGCCACCCAAAAGGAAGGGCCCAATGAGCAGTTCTTC. Protein product: CATQKEGPNEQFF.

A note on this clone: At one end the junction does not follow the germline gene, possibly because of a read error. V usage is TRBV7-8 and J usage is TRBJ2-3; 11 nucleotides match TRBD2. The CDR3 has 15 amino acids. The V gene's germline CDR1 is SGHVS and CDR2 FQNEAQ. The CDR3 region has the DNA TGTGCCAGCAGGAGTAGCGGGAGGGCCACAGGTACGCAGTATTTT. Translating it yields CASRSSGRATGTQYF.

The gene calls are TRBV5-6 and TRBJ1-2; D uncertain. CDR1 is SGHDT and CDR2 is YYEEEE in the germline V gene. There are 16 residues in the CDR3. Trimming left V 3 bases short and J 1 base short, with 16 bases between. The CDR3 spells CASSSSVGVYNYGYTF. The CDR3 DNA follows: TGTGCCAGCAGCTCATCCGTCGGGGTTTATAACTATGGCTACACCTTC. Filled out from reference TRBV5-6 and TRBJ1-2, the complete variable domain reads DAGVTQSPTHLIKTRGQQVTLRCSPKSGHDTVSWYQQALGQGPQFIFQYYEEEERQRGNFPDRFSGHQFPNYSSELNVNALLLGDSALYLCASSSSVGVYNYGYTFGSGTRLTVV.